The 5 T cell receptor beta chains presented below share a single source sample, sequenced in a study of OX40 agonist ivuxolimab in advanced cancers. The method was immunoSEQ multiplex PCR; TCRdb's version includes in-frame clones alone and lacks a portion of them. This sample yields 40,000 to 50,000 clones, of which about 88% are seen a single time; 9% to 14% belongs to the top ten. Source: CD4+ or CD8+ T cells sorted from blood, taken in a trial of the OX40 agonist ivuxolimab. The receptors derive from an adult with an advanced solid tumor such as melanoma, head and neck, liver or kidney cancer.

The chain combines TRBV6-6 with TRBJ2-2, with 7 bases matching TRBD2. CDR1 MNHNY and CDR2 SVGAGI come from the germline V gene (reference sequence). The CDR3 spans 15 residues. Germline trimming cut 2 bases from V and 0 bases from J; bases unmatched to any gene: 0. CDR3 residues: CASSYGLANTGELFF. The CDR3 DNA reads as TGTGCCAGCAGTTACGGACTAGCGAACACCGGGGAGCTGTTTTTT.

The chain employs TRBV6-6 and TRBJ2-7; weak D call: TRBD2 (6 bases). The V gene lost 2 bases and the J gene lost 3 bases, with 14 bases spanning the gap. The CDR3 is made up of 15 amino acids. Looked up from germline, CDR1 is MNHNY and CDR2 is SVGAGI (reference sequence). The CDR3 DNA is TGTGCCAGCAGTTACCCCAGACTAGACTACTACGAGCAGTACTTC. It translates to CASSYPRLDYYEQYF.

The chain couples TRBV4-3 to TRBJ2-7; no clear D gene. Trimming cost V 0 bases and J 2 bases, with 14 bases left between them. Germline V lookup: CDR1 LGHNA, CDR2 YSLEER. The CDR3 loop spans 16 amino acids. The CDR3 coding sequence is TGCGCCAGCAGCCAAGATAAGTTCGGGCCTACCTACGAGCAGTACTTC. It codes for CASSQDKFGPTYEQYF.

The genes are TRBV28 and TRBJ2-5, with TRBD1 identical over 7 bases. This CDR3 is built from 16 residues. From germline, CDR1 is MDHEN and CDR2 SYDVKM. V was clipped by 6 bases and J by 5 bases; unmatched bases: 15. CDR3 amino acids: CASSLPRKGAWETQYF. The CDR3 DNA follows: TGTGCCAGCAGCCTCCCCCGAAAGGGGGCTTGGGAGACCCAGTACTTC.

Here the CDR3 reads CASSLGGGTYEQYF. Here the CDR3 DNA reads TGTGCCAGCAGCTTAGGGGGGGGCACCTACGAGCAGTACTTC. The V call is TRBV7-8, the J call TRBJ2-7; tentative D call: TRBD2 (7 bases). CDR3 length: 14 residues. V dropped 1 base and J dropped 2 bases, with 9 bases sitting between them. Per germline, CDR1 SGHVS and CDR2 FQNEAQ.